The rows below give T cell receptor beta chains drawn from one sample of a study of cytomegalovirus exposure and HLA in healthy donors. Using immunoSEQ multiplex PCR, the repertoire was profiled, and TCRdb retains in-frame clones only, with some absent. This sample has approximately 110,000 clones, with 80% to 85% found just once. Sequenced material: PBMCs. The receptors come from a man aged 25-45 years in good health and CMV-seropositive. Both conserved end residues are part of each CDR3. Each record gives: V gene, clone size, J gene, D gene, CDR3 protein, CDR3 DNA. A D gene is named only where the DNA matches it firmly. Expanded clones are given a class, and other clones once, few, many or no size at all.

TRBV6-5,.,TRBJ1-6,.,CASSYSRSGNSPLHF,TGTGCCAGCAGTTACTCGCGTTCGGGTAATTCACCCCTCCACTTT
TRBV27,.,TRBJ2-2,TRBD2,CASSLGRGGAGELFF,TGTGCCAGCAGTCTCGGGAGGGGGGGTGCCGGGGAGCTGTTTTTT
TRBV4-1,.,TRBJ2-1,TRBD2,CASSQGLAYSNNEQFF,TGCGCCAGCAGCCAAGGACTAGCCTACTCAAACAATGAGCAGTTCTTC
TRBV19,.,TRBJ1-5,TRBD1,CASSIRDRGSGNQPQHF,TGTGCCAGTAGTATCCGGGACAGGGGGAGCGGCAATCAGCCCCAGCATTTT
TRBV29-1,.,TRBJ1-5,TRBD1,CSVQLSGTGIPQHF,TGCAGCGTCCAACTGTCCGGGACAGGGATCCCCCAGCATTTT
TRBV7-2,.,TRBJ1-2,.,CASSGDRRQGYTF,TGTGCCAGCAGCGGTGACAGGCGCCAAGGCTACACCTTC
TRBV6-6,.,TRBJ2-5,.,CASSYYRDFQETQYF,TGTGCCAGCAGTTACTACCGGGACTTCCAAGAGACCCAGTACTTC
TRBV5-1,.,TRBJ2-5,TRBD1,CASSQDRVRETQYF,TGCGCCAGCAGCCAGGACAGGGTCCGCGAGACCCAGTACTTC
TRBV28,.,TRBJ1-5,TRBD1,CASSPGTANQPQHF,TGTGCCAGCAGTCCGGGGACAGCCAATCAGCCCCAGCATTTT
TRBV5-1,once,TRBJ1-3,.,CASRPSDSSGNTIYF,TGCGCCAGCAGACCCTCGGACAGCTCTGGAAACACCATATATTTT
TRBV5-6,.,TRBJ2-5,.,CASSLPVKTSLETQYF,TGTGCCAGCAGCTTACCCGTTAAGACTAGTTTAGAGACCCAGTACTTC
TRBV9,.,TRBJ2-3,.,CASSPSAGTDTQYF,TGTGCCAGCAGCCCATCAGCGGGCACAGATACGCAGTATTTT
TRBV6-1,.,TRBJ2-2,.,CASDWGRGSRGELFF,TGTGCCAGCGACTGGGGCAGGGGCTCTAGGGGGGAGCTGTTTTTT
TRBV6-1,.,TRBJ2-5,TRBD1,CASSWYRGGGETQYF,TGTGCCAGCAGTTGGTATCGAGGGGGCGGAGAGACCCAGTACTTC
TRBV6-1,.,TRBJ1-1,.,CASTKTAGTEAFF,TGTGCCAGCACCAAGACGGCGGGTACTGAAGCTTTCTTT
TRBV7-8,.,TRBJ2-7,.,CASSLGGYTIYEQYF,TGTGCCAGCAGCTTAGGGGGCTACACCATCTACGAGCAGTACTTC
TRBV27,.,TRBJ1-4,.,CASSVVSANEKLFF,TGTGCCAGCAGTGTGGTGTCAGCTAATGAAAAACTGTTTTTT
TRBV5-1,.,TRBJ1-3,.,CASSFSPQGGGNTIYF,TGCGCCAGCAGCTTTTCCCCTCAGGGAGGGGGAAACACCATATATTTT
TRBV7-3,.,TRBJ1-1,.,CASSPGHGNTEAFF,TGTGCCAGCAGCCCCGGACACGGAAACACTGAAGCTTTCTTT
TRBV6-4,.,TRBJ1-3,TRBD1,CASSFDRELTGNTIYF,TGTGCCAGCAGTTTCGACAGGGAGTTAACTGGAAACACCATATATTTT
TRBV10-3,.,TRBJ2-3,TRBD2,CAISEPGGTQYF,TGTGCCATCAGTGAGCCGGGGGGTACGCAGTATTTT
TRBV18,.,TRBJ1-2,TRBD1,CASSYGTGGGGYTF,TGTGCCAGCTCTTATGGAACAGGGGGCGGAGGCTACACCTTC